Reported below is one T cell receptor beta chain. This record comes from a study of blood T cell repertoires in COVID-19. Study-wide background: The study drew acute and convalescent COVID-19 samples from the United States, Italy and Spain. T cells, B-cell-depleted T cells, or PBMCs supplied cDNA or gDNA.

V was cut by 0 bases and J by 12 bases, with 13 bases left in between. In germline, CDR1 is SGHNT, CDR2 YYREEE (reference sequence). This CDR3 has 13 residues. Original analysis: By means of reference gene primer amplification, nucleated cell counts were estimated. Clones were sequenced by immunoSEQ multiplex PCR, and TCRdb holds only the in-frame ones, with some missing. V and J calls and clone size are those listed in that table; D and trimming were worked out from the DNA. The data hold about 180,000 clones, with approximately 87% observed a single time. The TCR sequence derives from a man between 70 and 80 years old with active or convalescent COVID-19. Material: peripheral blood. The chain uses TRBV5-4 and TRBJ1-5; a weak D match, TRBD1 (5 bases). The CDR3 region has the DNA TGTGCCAGCAGCTTGGGGGGGGAGGAGTTCCAGCATTTT. It translates to CASSLGGEEFQHF.